A single sample gave rise to the 30 T cell receptor beta chains below, sequenced in a study of vaccination and CD4 T cells after COVID-19. The antigens for these receptors are not known. CD4+ T cells that had been cultured provided DNA sequenced with the Oncomine TCR Beta short-read assay. In TCRdb, the PCR reads were re-called with MiXCR into one record per CDR3 protein. The table has fewer than 5,500 distinct CDR3 sequences, over 20% seen once. Treatment here: roughly 10-day PBMC culture with coronavirus spike peptide pools or control peptides (ViraFEST assay). This specimen consisted of CD4+ T cells from blood, cultured in vitro, obtained after SARS-CoV-2 vaccination. The receptors were gathered from a human donor who had recovered from COVID-19.

This clonotype was picked up a small number of times. V usage is TRBV4-2 and J usage is TRBJ1-5, with D uncertain. CDR3 length equals 14 residues. V was cut by 0 bases and J by 7 bases, with 10 bases left in between. The germline gives CDR1 LGHNA, CDR2 YNFKEQ. CDR3 amino acids: CASSQDFGVQPQHF. The CDR3 DNA sequence: TGTGCCAGCAGCCAAGATTTCGGGGTCCAGCCCCAGCATTTT.

The CDR3 DNA sequence: TGTGCCAGCTCACGGGTGACCGGGCCCGCCACCGAAAAGCCCCAGCATTTT. Protein product: CASSRVTGPATEKPQHF. The V gene is TRBV18, the J gene TRBJ1-5; no definite D call. CDR1 is KGHSH and CDR2 is LQKENI in the germline V gene. The CDR3 totals 17 residues. With 4 bases removed from V and 8 bases from J, the gap between germline ends came to 24 bases. Full variable domain (remainder filled in from reference TRBV18 and TRBJ1-5): NAGVMQNPRHLVRRRGQEARLRCSPMKGHSHVYWYRQLPEEGLKFMVYLQKENIIDESGMPKERFSAEFPKEGPSILRIQQVVRGDSAAYFCASSRVTGPATEKPQHFGDGTRLSIL.

Concerning this clonotype: This may be a read error: a much more frequent sequence differs by one nucleotide. The conserved final phenylalanine or tryptophan is absent from the CDR3, which likely points to a read error. This sequence joins TRBV6-1 and TRBJ1-5; D gene ambiguous. V lost 0 bases and J 1 base, leaving 7 bases between the germline ends. There are 15 residues in the CDR3. Germline V gene lookup returns CDR1 MNHNS and CDR2 SASEGT. DNA for the CDR3: TGTGCCAGCAGTGAAGCGGGTAGGAGCAATCAGCCCCAGCATCTT. This gives the protein CASSEAGRSNQPQHL.

Within the sample, this clonotype is medium-sized. The chain joins TRBV7-2 to TRBJ2-3; TRBD2 might be the D (5 bases). V was cut by 6 bases and J by 0 bases, with 10 bases left in between. CDR1 is SGHTA and CDR2 is FQGNSA in the germline V gene. The CDR3 totals 14 residues. CDR3 sequence reads: CASSPIASTDTQYF. CDR3 DNA sequence: TGTGCCAGCAGTCCAATAGCGAGCACAGATACGCAGTATTTT.

The chain joins TRBV20-1 to TRBJ2-1; possible D gene TRBD2, 6 bases. CDR1 is DFQATT and CDR2 is SNEGSKA in the germline V gene (reference sequence). The V gene lost 5 bases and the J gene lost 5 bases, with 16 bases spanning the gap. The CDR3 has 14 amino acids. CDR3 sequence reads: CSAPRGLNDNEQFF. In DNA form, the CDR3 reads TGCAGTGCTCCGCGCGGACTAAACGACAATGAGCAGTTCTTC.

Worth noting for this clonotype: It may be a read error: a sequence one base away is much more abundant. V and J are TRBV7-3 and TRBJ1-1; tentatively, D is TRBD1 (5 bases). This CDR3 region has 16 residues. V was trimmed by 5 bases and J by 4 bases, leaving 20 bases between them. CDR1 is SGHTA and CDR2 is FQGTGA in the germline V gene. CDR3 in amino acids: CASSPSPRVRGTEAFF. For the CDR3, the DNA is TGTGCCAGCAGCCCCTCTCCCAGGGTGAGAGGCACTGAAGCTTTCTTT.

A few counts support this clonotype. The rearrangement links TRBV5-4 to TRBJ1-1, with TRBD1 matching over 9 bases. CDR1 is SGHNT, CDR2 YYREEE, per germline (reference sequence). The CDR3 sequence is 14 residues long. With 2 bases clipped from V and 6 bases from J, the junction kept 5 bases outside the gene matches. CDR3 bases: TGTGCCAGCAGCTTTGGGACAGGGATCCCTGAAGCTTTCTTT. Translated: CASSFGTGIPEAFF.

This clonotype is labeled as medium-sized. CDR3 sequence (DNA): TGTGCCAGCAGCCGCGATAATTCACCCCTCCACTTT. Protein: CASSRDNSPLHF. The V call is TRBV7-3, the J call TRBJ1-6; the D is unclear. This CDR3 comprises 12 residues. Trimming removed 5 bases at V and 5 bases at J, with 4 bases between. Germline V CDR1 and CDR2: SGHTA, FQGTGA.

The chain employs TRBV5-5 and TRBJ2-7; the D is unclear. Deletions cut 0 bases from V and 6 bases from J, with 7 bases between. The CDR3 totals 12 residues. Per the germline V gene, CDR1 is SGHKS and CDR2 is YYEKEE (reference sequence). CDR3 sequence (DNA): TGTGCCAGCAGCTTGGTGGGTTTCGAGCAGTACTTC. This encodes CASSLVGFEQYF.

This clonotype was counted ten times or more. V gene TRBV20-1 combines with J gene TRBJ2-3; TRBD2 matches 8 bases. Per germline, CDR1 DFQATT and CDR2 SNEGSKA (reference sequence). This CDR3 contains 16 residues. Trimming removed 0 bases from V and 4 bases from J; junction bases left unmatched: 9. This CDR3 reads CSARDTGGALSDTQYF. For the CDR3, the DNA is TGCAGTGCTAGAGATACGGGGGGGGCCCTCTCAGATACGCAGTATTTT.

This clonotype was observed a few times. J is TRBJ1-2 and V is TRBV6-1, with 9 positions matching TRBD1. The V gene's germline CDR1 is MNHNS and CDR2 SASEGT. The CDR3 has 13 amino acids. With 6 bases clipped from V and 6 bases from J, the junction kept 5 bases outside the gene matches. CDR3 sequence: CASSLTGGNGYTF. The CDR3 DNA is TGTGCCAGCAGCCTGACAGGGGGAAATGGCTACACCTTC.

The chain couples TRBV6-1 to TRBJ1-1, with D possibly being TRBD1 (5 bases). Trimming left V 6 bases short and J 3 bases short, with 23 bases between. The germline CDR1 and CDR2 sequences are MNHNS and SASEGT. The CDR3 length is 17 residues. This CDR3 is CASSQPHKAGRDTEAFF. For the CDR3, the DNA is TGTGCCAGCAGCCAACCCCATAAGGCAGGCAGGGACACTGAAGCTTTCTTT.

By share, this clonotype counts as medium-sized (0.01 to 0.1%). The chain employs TRBV20-1 and TRBJ2-5; possibly TRBD1 for D (5 bases). CDR3 length: 12 residues. V lost 5 bases and J lost 5, with 12 bases in between. Per the germline V gene, CDR1 is DFQATT and CDR2 is SNEGSKA (reference sequence). CDR3 sequence reads: CSAGQGRETQYF. The CDR3 nucleotides are TGCAGTGCTGGGCAGGGTAGGGAGACCCAGTACTTC.

This clonotype was detected many times. The chain is built from TRBV20-1 and TRBJ2-7, with TRBD2 as a possible D gene (7 bases). The CDR3 runs 14 residues. V lost 0 bases to trimming and J lost 3 bases, with 12 bases between them. In germline, CDR1 is DFQATT, CDR2 SNEGSKA (reference sequence). The CDR3 DNA reads TGCAGTGCTAGAGAAGGGGGGGGGAGCTACGAGCAGTACTTC. Translation gives CSAREGGGSYEQYF.

This clonotype was seen more than once but under ten times. V and J are TRBV20-1 and TRBJ2-3; 10 bases fit TRBD2. The CDR3 sequence is 14 residues long. Germline values: CDR1 DFQATT, CDR2 SNEGSKA (reference sequence). V trimming: 6 bases; J trimming: 4 bases; junction bases outside the gene matches: 7. The CDR3 reads CSAPLAGLSDTQYF. The CDR3 bases are TGCAGTGCACCACTAGCGGGGCTCTCAGATACGCAGTATTTT.

CDR3 sequence: CASSHPGATTGELFF. The CDR3 DNA is TGCGCCAGCAGCCATCCCGGGGCGACCACCGGGGAGCTGTTTTTT. This rearrangement joins TRBV4-3 to TRBJ2-2; either TRBD1 or TRBD2 may supply D (5 bases each). Per the germline V gene, CDR1 is LGHNA and CDR2 is YSLEER. The CDR3 has 15 residues. V was shortened by 3 bases and J by 4 bases, with 12 bases between the two germline ends.

The sample holds many counts of this clonotype. The V gene is TRBV20-1, the J gene TRBJ1-1; 7 nucleotides align to TRBD1. The CDR3 consists of 16 residues. Per the germline V gene, CDR1 is DFQATT and CDR2 is SNEGSKA (reference sequence). The V gene end was trimmed by 6 bases and the J gene end by 2 bases; junction bases not matched to a gene: 15. The CDR3 loop is CSAHNPTRGYNTEAFF. CDR3 nucleotide sequence: TGCAGTGCACATAACCCCACCAGGGGGTATAACACTGAAGCTTTCTTT.

The rearrangement joins TRBV6-1 to TRBJ2-2; tentatively, D is TRBD2 (5 bases). CDR1 and CDR2 (germline): MNHNS, SASEGT. CDR3 length equals 13 residues. The ends were cut back, 8 bases at V and 1 base at J, with 8 bases in the middle. In DNA form, the CDR3 reads TGTGCCAGCCCCGAGGGGAACACCGGGGAGCTGTTTTTT. It encodes CASPEGNTGELFF.

This clonotype was seen at least ten times. The rearrangement uses TRBV7-2 and TRBJ1-5; D is possibly TRBD1 (6 bases). CDR3 length: 14 amino acids. In germline, CDR1 is SGHTA, CDR2 FQGNSA. V lost 5 bases to trimming and J lost 4 bases, with 12 bases between them. The CDR3 nucleotides read TGTGCCAGCAGCCCGGACAGAGGGAATCAGCCCCAGCATTTT. Translation: CASSPDRGNQPQHF. Full variable domain (remainder filled in from reference TRBV7-2 and TRBJ1-5): GAGVSQSPSNKVTEKGKDVELRCDPISGHTALYWYRQSLGQGLEFLIYFQGNSAPDKSGLPSDRFSAERTGGSVSTLTIQRTQQEDSAVYLCASSPDRGNQPQHFGDGTRLSIL.

The DNA for the CDR3 is TGTGCCAGCAGTACCGGACAGGGTGGTATCGGCGAGCAGTACTTC. Its translation: CASSTGQGGIGEQYF. This chain connects TRBV6-1 to TRBJ2-7; 8 positions agree with TRBD1. The germline CDR1 and CDR2 sequences are MNHNS and SASEGT. V gave up 5 bases and J gave up 6 bases; unmatched junction bases: 12. The CDR3 consists of 15 residues.

This chain links TRBV6-5 with TRBJ2-7, with TRBD2 matching over 8 bases. CDR3 length equals 18 residues. In germline, CDR1 is MNHEY, CDR2 SVGAGI. J lost 0 bases, V lost 2 bases, and 12 bases had no gene match. The CDR3 loop reads CASSYGRPGGASSYEQYF. CDR3 DNA: TGTGCCAGCAGTTACGGACGCCCGGGGGGGGCCAGCTCCTACGAGCAGTACTTC.

This clonotype was seen a handful of times. This sequence joins TRBV6-1 and TRBJ2-1, with 15 bases lining up with TRBD2. The length of the CDR3 is 14 residues. Germline V gene lookup returns CDR1 MNHNS and CDR2 SASEGT. Trimming took 6 bases from V and 10 from J; bases not matched to a gene: 4. The CDR3 DNA is TGTGCCAGCAGAAGGACTAGCGGGGGGGGGGAGCAGTTCTTC. This encodes CASRRTSGGGEQFF.

This clonotype was observed at least ten times. The chain is built from TRBV20-1 and TRBJ1-2, with 9 bases aligning to TRBD1. The CDR3 sequence is 16 residues long. The trim removed 5 bases at V and 6 bases at J, leaving 16 bases unmatched. The germline V gene encodes CDR1 DFQATT and CDR2 SNEGSKA (reference sequence). The CDR3 bases are TGCAGTGCTGCAAGACAGGGGGGACCGGTGGGGGATGGCTACACCTTC. Translation: CSAARQGGPVGDGYTF.

This clonotype turned up a few times. This rearrangement joins TRBV6-2 or TRBV6-3 to TRBJ1-6; D is ambiguous. The V end lost 2 bases, the J end lost 8 bases, and 10 bases lay between the germline ends. In germline, CDR1 is MNHEY, CDR2 SVGEGT. The CDR3 spans 14 residues. CDR3 sequence (DNA): TGTGCCAGCAGTTACACGGGGATCGATTCACCCCTCCACTTT. It encodes CASSYTGIDSPLHF.

This clonotype was detected a few times. The CDR3 sequence is CASSIGRSYEQYF. The DNA for the CDR3 is TGTGCCAGTAGTATAGGCAGGTCCTACGAGCAGTACTTC. The chain couples TRBV19 to TRBJ2-7; D remains ambiguous. Trimming removed 1 base from V and 1 base from J, with 5 bases in between. Germline CDR1 LNHDA, CDR2 SQIVND (reference sequence). The CDR3 has 13 amino acids.

In its sample, this clonotype was seen a few times. The chain has TRBV18 and TRBJ2-7; D gene unclear. Germline values: CDR1 KGHSH, CDR2 LQKENI. V lost 5 bases and J lost 0, with 5 bases in between. This CDR3 is built from 12 residues. The CDR3 sequence is CASSSSSYEQYF. CDR3 in DNA: TGTGCCAGCTCATCGAGCTCCTACGAGCAGTACTTC.

The V call is TRBV20-1, the J call TRBJ2-5; the match to TRBD2 covers 8 bases. Germline trimming cut 3 bases from V and 7 bases from J; bases unmatched to any gene: 10. The CDR3 totals 14 residues. Germline V CDR1 and CDR2: DFQATT, SNEGSKA (reference sequence). The CDR3 DNA follows: TGCAGTGCTAGCGGGGGGGCGGGGGTCGGGACCCAGTACTTC. Translation gives CSASGGAGVGTQYF.

This clonotype was detected only a few times. The rearrangement links TRBV6-2 or TRBV6-3 to TRBJ2-6; the D gene is possibly TRBD1 (6 bases). CDR1 MNHEY and CDR2 SVGEGT come from the germline V gene. V dropped 5 bases and J dropped 0 bases, with 8 bases sitting between them. This CDR3 region has 15 residues. CDR3 sequence: CASSQQGSGANVLTF. CDR3 sequence (DNA): TGTGCCAGCAGTCAACAGGGCTCTGGGGCCAACGTCCTGACTTTC.

This clonotype rates as medium-sized. This sequence joins TRBV20-1 and TRBJ1-5; the match to TRBD1 covers 10 bases. Germline V gives CDR1 DFQATT, CDR2 SNEGSKA (reference sequence). This CDR3 is built from 12 residues. CDR3 bases: TGCAGGCCTGGGACAGGGGATCAGCCCCAGCATTTT. This translates into CRPGTGDQPQHF.

The genes are TRBV6-1 and TRBJ1-1; D gene uncertain. The ends were cut back, 7 bases at V and 0 bases at J, with 9 bases in the middle. The CDR3 length is 13 residues. Germline CDR1 and CDR2: MNHNS and SASEGT. The chain's CDR3 is CASMRTLNTEAFF. As DNA, the CDR3 is TGTGCCAGCATGCGTACACTGAACACTGAAGCTTTCTTT.